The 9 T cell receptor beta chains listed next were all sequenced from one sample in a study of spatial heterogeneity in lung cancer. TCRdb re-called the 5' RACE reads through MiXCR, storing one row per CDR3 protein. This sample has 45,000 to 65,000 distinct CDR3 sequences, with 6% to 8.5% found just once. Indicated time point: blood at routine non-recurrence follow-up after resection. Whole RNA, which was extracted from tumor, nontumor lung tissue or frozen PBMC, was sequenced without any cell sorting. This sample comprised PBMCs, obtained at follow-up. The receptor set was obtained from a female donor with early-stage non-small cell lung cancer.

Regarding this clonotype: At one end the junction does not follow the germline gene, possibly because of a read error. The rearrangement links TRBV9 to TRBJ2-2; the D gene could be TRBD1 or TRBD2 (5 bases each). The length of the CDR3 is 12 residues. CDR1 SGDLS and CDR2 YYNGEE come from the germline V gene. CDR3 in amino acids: CAGSVGTEELFF. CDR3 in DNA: TGTGCCGGCAGCGTAGGGACCGAGGAGCTGTTTTTT.

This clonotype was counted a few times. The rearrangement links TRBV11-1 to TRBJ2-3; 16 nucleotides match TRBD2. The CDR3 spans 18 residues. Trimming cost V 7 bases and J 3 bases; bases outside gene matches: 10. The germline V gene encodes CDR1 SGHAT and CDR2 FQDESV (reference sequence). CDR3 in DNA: TGTGCCAGCACCCCGGGACTAGCGGGGGGGCCCCCAACAGATACGCAGTATTTT. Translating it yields CASTPGLAGGPPTDTQYF.

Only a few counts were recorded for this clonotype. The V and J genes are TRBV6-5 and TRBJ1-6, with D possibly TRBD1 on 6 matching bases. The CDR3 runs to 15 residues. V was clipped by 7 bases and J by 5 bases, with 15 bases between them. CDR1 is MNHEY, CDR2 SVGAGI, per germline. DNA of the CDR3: TGTGCCAGCACCAAGGACAGTCCCAATAATTCACCCCTCCACTTT. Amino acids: CASTKDSPNNSPLHF.

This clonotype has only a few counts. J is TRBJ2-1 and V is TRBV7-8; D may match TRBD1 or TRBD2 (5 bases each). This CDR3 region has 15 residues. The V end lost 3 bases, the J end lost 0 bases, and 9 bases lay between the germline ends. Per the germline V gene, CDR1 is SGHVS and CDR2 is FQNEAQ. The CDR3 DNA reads TGTGCCAGCAGCTTTGGGACGGTCTCCTACAATGAGCAGTTCTTC. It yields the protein CASSFGTVSYNEQFF.

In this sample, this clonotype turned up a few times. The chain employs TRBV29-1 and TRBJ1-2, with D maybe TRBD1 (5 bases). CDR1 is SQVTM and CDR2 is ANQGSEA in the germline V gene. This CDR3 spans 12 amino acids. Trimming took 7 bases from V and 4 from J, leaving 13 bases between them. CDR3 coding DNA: TGCAGCGCTCTACGGGACCGCTATGGCTACACCTTC. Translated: CSALRDRYGYTF.

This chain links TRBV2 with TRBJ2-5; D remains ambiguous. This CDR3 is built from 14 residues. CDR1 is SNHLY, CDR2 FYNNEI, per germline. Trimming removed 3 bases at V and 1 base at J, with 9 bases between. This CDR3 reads CASSDQVLQETQYF. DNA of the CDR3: TGTGCCAGCAGTGATCAGGTCCTCCAAGAGACCCAGTACTTC.

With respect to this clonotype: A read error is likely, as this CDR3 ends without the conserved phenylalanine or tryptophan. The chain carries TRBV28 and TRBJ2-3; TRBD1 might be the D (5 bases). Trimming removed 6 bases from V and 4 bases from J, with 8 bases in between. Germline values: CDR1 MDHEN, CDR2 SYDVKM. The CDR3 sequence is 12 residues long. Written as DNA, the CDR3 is TGTGCCAGCAGGTTCAGGGCAGATACGCAGTATTTA. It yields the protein CASRFRADTQYL.

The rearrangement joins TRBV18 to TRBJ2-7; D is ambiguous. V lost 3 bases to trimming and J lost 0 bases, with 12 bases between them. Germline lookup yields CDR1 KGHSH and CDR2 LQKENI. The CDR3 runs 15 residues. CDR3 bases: TGTGCCAGCTCACCTGGGCAAATGAGCTCCTACGAGCAGTACTTC. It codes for CASSPGQMSSYEQYF.

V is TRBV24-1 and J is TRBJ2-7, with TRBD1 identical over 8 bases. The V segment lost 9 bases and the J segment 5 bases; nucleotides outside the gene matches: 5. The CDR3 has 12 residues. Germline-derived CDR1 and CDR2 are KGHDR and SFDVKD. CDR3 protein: CATSNRGNEQYF. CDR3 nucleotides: TGTGCCACCTCGAACAGGGGGAACGAGCAGTACTTC.